The rows below give T cell receptor beta chains drawn from one sample of a study of CD8 T cells in Susac syndrome. In TCRdb, the immunoSEQ multiplex PCR reads were re-called with MiXCR into one record per CDR3 protein. The table has about 120,000 distinct CDR3 sequences, 90% to 95% seen once; the top ten hold roughly 0.088%. The sample was CD4+ T cells from PBMCs. Receptors originate from a human donor with multiple sclerosis. CDR3s include the opening cysteine and the closing phenylalanine or tryptophan. Fields, in order: CDR3 protein, V gene, D gene. The D gene is left open where the match is weak.

CASSLSAGLETQYF TRBV7-9 -
CASKSSGSTEAFF TRBV5-1 -
CASSLDGVLGSGYTF TRBV5-4 -
CASSYLYEQYF TRBV27 -
CSVEVLAGYTDTQYF TRBV29-1 TRBD2
CAWSVTGRTEAFF TRBV30 -
CASSLGRESTDTQYF TRBV7-3 TRBD2
CASSIWRGTKNIQYF TRBV19 -
CASSEATENQPQHF TRBV2 -
CASSHAGTEIYEQYF TRBV3-1 -
CASSVGGRSTEAFF TRBV25-1 -
CASSPNVARETQYF TRBV7-9 -
CASNLEGGQGEQFF TRBV6-2/TRBV6-3 -
CASRDGQGDKAFF TRBV6-4 TRBD1
CSAPGLGGNEQFF TRBV20-1 TRBD2
CASSSRLAGGLVLF TRBV27 TRBD2
CSARDGGRAGDTQYF TRBV20-1 -
CASSSTGRLNEKLFF TRBV5-6 TRBD1
CASSSGQLRTTNEKLFF TRBV5-1 TRBD1
CASSEQGDTGELFF TRBV6-4 TRBD1
CASSLRAGGTYEQYF TRBV7-2 TRBD2
CSVSSFYGYTF TRBV29-1 -
CASRSRDSLYEQYF TRBV2 -
CASSTSDRWVYNEQFF TRBV9 TRBD1
CASHRKPEETQYF TRBV3-1 -
CSARQGAGDTQYF TRBV20-1 -
CASSFASGNTIYF TRBV27 -
CASSLGALSTNEKLFF TRBV5-1 -
CATSIADTLRNQPQHF TRBV15 -
CASSPTERGAIF TRBV5-8 TRBD2
CASSQDPSGGVTQYF TRBV4-3 TRBD2
CASSYGANYGYTF TRBV6-5 -
CSAAGGSAKNIQYF TRBV20-1 TRBD1
CASSLLPAEAFF TRBV12-3/TRBV12-4 -
CASSLLGYQPQHF TRBV28 -